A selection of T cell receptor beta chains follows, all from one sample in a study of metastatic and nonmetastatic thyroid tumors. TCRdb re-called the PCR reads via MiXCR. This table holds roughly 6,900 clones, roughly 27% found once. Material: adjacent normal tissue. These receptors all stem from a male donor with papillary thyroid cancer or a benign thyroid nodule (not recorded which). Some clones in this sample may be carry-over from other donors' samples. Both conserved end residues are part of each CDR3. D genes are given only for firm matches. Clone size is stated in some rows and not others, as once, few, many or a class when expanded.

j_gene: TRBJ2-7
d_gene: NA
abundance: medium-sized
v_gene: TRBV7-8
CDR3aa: CASSLGGQESYEQYF
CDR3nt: TGTGCCAGCAGCTTAGGGGGTCAGGAATCCTACGAGCAGTACTTC

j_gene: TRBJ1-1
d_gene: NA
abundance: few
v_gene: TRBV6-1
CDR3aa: CASSWGGGNTEAFF
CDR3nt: TGTGCCAGCAGTTGGGGGGGCGGGAACACTGAAGCTTTCTTT

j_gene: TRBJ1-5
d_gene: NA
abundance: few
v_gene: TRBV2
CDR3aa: CASIEAPPLAQHF
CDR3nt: TGTGCCAGCATTGAAGCGCCTCCATTGGCCCAGCATTTT

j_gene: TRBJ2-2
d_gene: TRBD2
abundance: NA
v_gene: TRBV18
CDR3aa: CASSPLAGRTGELFF
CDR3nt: TGTGCCAGCTCACCACTTGCCGGGAGGACCGGGGAGCTGTTTTTT

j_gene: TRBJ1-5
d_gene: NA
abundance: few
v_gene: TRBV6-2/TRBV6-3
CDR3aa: CASSPLGNQPQHF
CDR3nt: TGTGCCAGCAGTCCCCTTGGCAATCAGCCCCAGCATTTT

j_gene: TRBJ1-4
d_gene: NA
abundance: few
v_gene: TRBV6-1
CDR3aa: CASSDHPTNEKLFF
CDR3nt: TGTGCCAGCAGCGATCATCCAACTAATGAAAAACTGTTTTTC

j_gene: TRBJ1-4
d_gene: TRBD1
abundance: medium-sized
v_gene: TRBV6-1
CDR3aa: CASRSGGGNEKLFF
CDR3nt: TGTGCCAGCAGGTCAGGGGGCGGGAATGAAAAACTGTTTTTT

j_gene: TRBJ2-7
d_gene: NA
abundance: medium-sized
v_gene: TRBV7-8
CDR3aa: CASSLGGPSSPYEQYF
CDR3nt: TGTGCCAGCAGCTTAGGAGGCCCATCTTCCCCCTACGAGCAGTACTTC

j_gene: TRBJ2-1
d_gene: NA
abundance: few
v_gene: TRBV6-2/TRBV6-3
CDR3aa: CASSYSRSANPYNEQFF
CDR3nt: TGTGCCAGCAGTTACTCGCGATCCGCGAACCCCTACAATGAGCAGTTTTTC

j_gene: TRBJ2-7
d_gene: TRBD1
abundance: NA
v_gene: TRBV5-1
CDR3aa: CASSKTQGAGEQYF
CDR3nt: TGCGCCAGCAGCAAGACTCAGGGGGCTGGGGAGCAGTACTTC

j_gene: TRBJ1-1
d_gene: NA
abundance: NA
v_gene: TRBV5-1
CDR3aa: CASSLDSKWTEAFF
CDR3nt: TGCGCCAGCAGCCTGGATTCAAAATGGACTGAAGCTTTCTTT

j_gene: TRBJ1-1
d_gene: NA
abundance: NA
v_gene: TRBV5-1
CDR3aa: CASSLARGWGEAFF
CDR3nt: TGCGCCAGCAGCTTGGCCCGAGGTTGGGGTGAAGCTTTCTTT